A selection of T cell receptor beta chains follows, all from one sample in a study of a mutant IDH1 vaccine in newly diagnosed glioma. Which antigens these TCRs recognize remains unknown. Sequencing was performed with immunoSEQ multiplex PCR; in TCRdb, only in-frame clones are kept and a portion is missing. This repertoire shows nearly 50,000 clones, roughly 83% found once; its top ten account for 4.3%. This specimen was PBMCs, taken from a glioma patient whose treatment included an IDH1 peptide vaccine. All receptors come from a woman in her thirties with glioma. Some clones in this sample may be carry-over from other donors' samples. CDR3s include the opening cysteine and the closing phenylalanine or tryptophan. The D gene is left open where the match is weak. Size is omitted from some rows. Given values are once, few, many or a class for expanded clones.

V,D,J,size,CDR3,DNA
TRBV28,NA,TRBJ1-5,NA,CASSLRVNQPQHF,TGTGCCAGCAGTTTGAGGGTTAATCAGCCCCAGCATTTT
TRBV10-2,TRBD1,TRBJ1-5,NA,CASSAARGSTGMGNQPQHF,TGCGCCAGCAGTGCGGCCAGGGGGTCGACAGGGATGGGCAATCAGCCCCAGCATTTT
TRBV5-4,TRBD2,TRBJ2-7,NA,CASSLDPAGRYEQYF,TGTGCCAGCAGCTTGGACCCAGCGGGAAGATACGAGCAGTACTTC
TRBV20-1,NA,TRBJ2-7,NA,CSGGVAREQYF,TGCAGTGGGGGAGTAGCACGGGAGCAGTACTTC
TRBV18,NA,TRBJ2-7,once,CASSVLEGSYEQYF,TGTGCCAGCTCGGTCCTCGAGGGGTCCTACGAGCAGTACTTC
TRBV6-5,TRBD2,TRBJ2-5,NA,CASSPTSAPGETQYF,TGTGCCAGCAGTCCTACTAGCGCCCCTGGGGAGACCCAGTACTTC
TRBV9,NA,TRBJ1-2,NA,CASSVSQSGTVNYGYTF,TGTGCCAGCAGCGTATCCCAATCCGGGACGGTGAACTATGGCTACACCTTC
TRBV21-1,NA,TRBJ1-1,NA,CASSPRVNTEAFF,TGTGCCAGCAGCCCCCGGGTGAACACTGAAGCTTTCTTT
TRBV7-2,TRBD2,TRBJ2-7,NA,CASSLGSGRSYEQYF,TGTGCCAGCAGCTTAGGCAGCGGGAGATCCTACGAGCAGTACTTC
TRBV2,TRBD2,TRBJ2-7,NA,CASGEREGYEQYF,TGTGCCAGCGGGGAGCGGGAGGGCTACGAGCAGTACTTC
TRBV5-1,NA,TRBJ2-7,NA,CASSPGDRTYEQYF,TGCGCCAGCAGCCCGGGGGACAGAACCTACGAGCAGTACTTC
TRBV7-8,TRBD2,TRBJ2-1,NA,CASSPVRRWGGSYNEQFF,TGTGCCAGCAGCCCTGTTCGGCGCTGGGGGGGCTCCTACAATGAGCAGTTCTTC
TRBV9,TRBD2,TRBJ2-7,NA,CASSLGLAGDYEQYF,TGTGCCAGCAGCCTCGGACTAGCGGGAGACTACGAGCAGTACTTC
TRBV27,TRBD1,TRBJ2-3,once,CASRGQAPTDTQYF,TGTGCCAGCAGGGGACAGGCCCCGACAGATACGCAGTATTTT
TRBV30,NA,TRBJ1-1,NA,CAWSEGGKTEAFF,TGTGCCTGGAGTGAGGGGGGGAAAACTGAAGCTTTCTTT
TRBV15,TRBD2,TRBJ2-1,NA,CATSRSPGLGVHEQFF,TGTGCCACCAGCAGATCCCCGGGACTAGGGGTACATGAGCAGTTCTTC
TRBV28,NA,TRBJ1-4,NA,CASSHQQGIEKLFF,TGTGCCAGCAGTCATCAACAGGGTATAGAAAAACTGTTTTTT
TRBV13,NA,TRBJ1-1,NA,CASSFGGVNTEAFF,TGTGCCAGCAGCTTTGGAGGTGTGAACACTGAAGCTTTCTTT
TRBV9,NA,TRBJ2-7,NA,CASSGRTYEQYF,TGTGCCAGCAGCGGGAGGACATACGAGCAGTACTTC
TRBV19,NA,TRBJ1-4,NA,CASSILDEKLFF,TGTGCCAGTAGTATCTTGGATGAAAAACTGTTTTTT
TRBV10-3,NA,TRBJ1-4,few,CAIRTSGNEKLFF,TGTGCCATCAGGACTTCAGGGAATGAAAAACTGTTTTTT
TRBV5-6,NA,TRBJ1-5,few,CASSSRGLRNQPQHF,TGTGCCAGCAGCTCCCGGGGGTTAAGGAACCAGCCCCAGCATTTT
TRBV30,NA,TRBJ2-7,NA,CAWSASTREDYEQYF,TGTGCCTGGAGTGCATCCACTAGGGAGGACTACGAGCAGTACTTC
TRBV25-1,TRBD1,TRBJ2-5,NA,CASSERTGAETQYF,TGTGCCAGCAGTGAACGGACAGGGGCAGAGACCCAGTACTTC
TRBV9,TRBD2,TRBJ2-3,NA,CALLATDTQYF,TGTGCCCTACTAGCGACAGATACGCAGTATTTT
TRBV29-1,TRBD1,TRBJ2-7,NA,CSVLTGGNDEQYF,TGCAGCGTCCTGACAGGGGGCAACGACGAGCAGTACTTC
TRBV30,TRBD2,TRBJ2-7,NA,CAWSPQAGGPYEQYF,TGTGCCTGGAGCCCCCAAGCGGGAGGGCCTTACGAGCAGTACTTC
TRBV9,TRBD1,TRBJ2-1,NA,CASSADPGQGANEQFF,TGTGCCAGCAGCGCAGACCCGGGACAGGGGGCCAATGAGCAGTTCTTC
TRBV23-1,TRBD1,TRBJ2-3,NA,CASSRDRECPDTQYF,TGCGCCAGCAGTCGGGACAGGGAATGCCCAGATACGCAGTATTTT
TRBV9,TRBD2,TRBJ2-7,NA,CASSVGSSGNYEQYF,TGTGCCAGCAGCGTAGGTAGTAGCGGGAACTACGAGCAGTACTTC
TRBV6-1,NA,TRBJ2-4,NA,CASTPTRGGFNIQYF,TGTGCCAGCACCCCTACAAGGGGGGGATTTAACATTCAGTACTTC
TRBV15,TRBD2,TRBJ2-1,once,CATSRDRGTSGNYYNEQFF,TGTGCCACCAGCAGAGATCGGGGGACTAGCGGGAACTACTACAATGAGCAGTTCTTC
TRBV6-1,TRBD1,TRBJ1-1,NA,CASNGDSAEAFF,TGTGCCAGCAATGGGGACAGCGCTGAAGCTTTCTTT
TRBV4-1,NA,TRBJ1-2,NA,CASSQGRGGGGYTF,TGCGCCAGCAGCCAAGGGAGGGGAGGGGGTGGCTACACCTTC
TRBV14,TRBD2,TRBJ2-1,NA,CASSQAVVSGRASCCGNEQFF,TGTGCCAGCAGCCAAGCGGTCGTAAGCGGGAGGGCTAGTTGTTGTGGCAATGAGCAGTTCTTC
TRBV14,NA,TRBJ1-3,NA,CASSQAGSSSGNTIYF,TGTGCCAGCAGCCAAGCGGGGAGCTCCTCTGGAAACACCATATATTTT
TRBV4-1,NA,TRBJ1-1,once,CASSQSQNTEAFF,TGCGCCAGCAGCCAGAGTCAGAACACTGAAGCTTTCTTT
TRBV7-8,NA,TRBJ2-7,NA,CASSLEVWGPPQQYF,TGTGCCAGCAGCTTAGAAGTCTGGGGTCCACCCCAGCAGTACTTC
TRBV2,NA,TRBJ2-3,NA,CASSVARDTQYF,TGTGCCAGCAGTGTAGCGAGAGATACGCAGTATTTT